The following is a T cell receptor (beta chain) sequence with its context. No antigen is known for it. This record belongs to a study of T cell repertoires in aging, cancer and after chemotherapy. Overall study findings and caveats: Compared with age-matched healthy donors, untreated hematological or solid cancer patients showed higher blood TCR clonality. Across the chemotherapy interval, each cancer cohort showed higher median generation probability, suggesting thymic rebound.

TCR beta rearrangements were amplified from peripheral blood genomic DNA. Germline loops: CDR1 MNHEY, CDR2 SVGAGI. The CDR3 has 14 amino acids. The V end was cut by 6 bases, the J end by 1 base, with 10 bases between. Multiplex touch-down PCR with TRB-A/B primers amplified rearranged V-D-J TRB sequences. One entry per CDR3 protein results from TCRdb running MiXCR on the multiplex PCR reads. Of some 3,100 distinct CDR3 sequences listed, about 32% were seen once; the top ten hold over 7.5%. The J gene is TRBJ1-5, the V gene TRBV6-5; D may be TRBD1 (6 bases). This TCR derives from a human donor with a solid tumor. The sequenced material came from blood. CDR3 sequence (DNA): TGTGCCAGCAGGGGGGGGGCCAGCAATCAGCCCCAGCATTTT. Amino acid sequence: CASRGGASNQPQHF.